These 8 T cell receptor beta chains were all obtained from the same sample, sequenced in a study of CD8 T cells in Susac syndrome. Reverse transcription of about 0.5 to 1 ug RNA used random hexamers. TCRdb passed the immunoSEQ multiplex PCR reads through MiXCR, listing each CDR3 protein once. The sample holds around 71,000 distinct CDR3 sequences, 93% seen once. The source material was CD4+ T cells from PBMCs. The receptor source for this set is a human donor with Susac syndrome.

This clonotype has only one observation. The chain joins TRBV5-4 to TRBJ2-5; 11 nucleotides line up with TRBD1. Germline V CDR1 and CDR2: SGHNT, YYREEE (reference sequence). The CDR3 runs to 14 residues. J was trimmed by 5 bases and V by 4 bases; bases with no gene match: 4. DNA for the CDR3: TGTGCCAGCAGCGCCCGGGACAGGGGGGAGACCCAGTACTTC. As protein: CASSARDRGETQYF.

This clonotype has just one count. A read error may account for a junction end that differs from germline. The chain links TRBV3-1 to TRBJ2-7, with a possible D match to TRBD2 (5 bases). Germline assignment: CDR1 LGHDT and CDR2 YNNKEL (reference sequence). CDR3 length: 11 residues. The CDR3 loop is CASSTGRRQVF. For the CDR3, the DNA is TGTGCCAGCAGCACCGGACGGAGGCAGGTCTTC.

The chain couples TRBV7-6 to TRBJ2-3; 7 bases match TRBD2. The length of the CDR3 is 13 residues. The germline gives CDR1 SGHVS, CDR2 FNYEAQ. The J segment lost 6 bases and the V segment lost 1 base, leaving 1 base of the junction unmatched. The CDR3 loop is CASSLGEGDTQYF. The CDR3 DNA is TGTGCCAGCAGCTTAGGGGAGGGGGATACGCAGTATTTT.

This rearrangement joins TRBV10-3 to TRBJ1-6; TRBD1 matches at 7 bases. The J segment lost 10 bases and the V segment lost 1 base, leaving 7 bases of the junction unmatched. Looked up from germline, CDR1 is ENHRY and CDR2 is SYGVKD. The CDR3 is made up of 15 amino acids. CDR3 region: CAISELETGRSPLHF. The CDR3 DNA follows: TGTGCCATCAGTGAGTTGGAGACAGGGAGATCACCCCTCCACTTT.

The chain is built from TRBV30 and TRBJ2-1, with 10 bases that match TRBD1. Germline V gene sequence: CDR1 GTSNPN, CDR2 SVGIG (reference sequence). The CDR3 runs to 12 residues. V was clipped by 3 bases and J by 12 bases; unmatched bases: 5. CDR3 region: CAWRTRTGGQFF. CDR3 nucleotides: TGTGCCTGGAGGACTCGGACAGGGGGGCAGTTCTTC.

The chain couples TRBV7-9 to TRBJ2-1; no clear D. The V end was cut by 2 bases, the J end by 1 base, with 21 bases between. CDR1 is SEHNR and CDR2 is FQNEAQ in the germline V gene (reference sequence). This CDR3 spans 19 amino acids. The CDR3 sequence is CASSLLVQTLSPSYNEQFF. Written as DNA, the CDR3 is TGTGCCAGCAGCTTACTGGTTCAGACTTTGTCCCCATCCTACAATGAGCAGTTCTTC.

V is TRBV30 and J is TRBJ2-1, with D unresolved. The germline V gene has CDR1 GTSNPN and CDR2 SVGIG (reference sequence). This CDR3 contains 12 residues. The CDR3 sequence is CARSRKNNEQFF. The CDR3 nucleotides are TGTGCGCGGAGCCGCAAAAACAATGAGCAGTTCTTC.

The chain is built from TRBV6-5 and TRBJ1-2; D remains unclear. Trimming stripped 6 bases from V and 7 bases from J, with 21 bases between. This CDR3 comprises 15 residues. Germline V CDR1 and CDR2: MNHEY, SVGAGI. This chain's CDR3 is CASRPTGLRPSGYTF. The DNA for the CDR3 is TGTGCCAGCAGGCCTACCGGGCTCCGCCCGTCTGGCTACACCTTC.